The 7 T cell receptor beta chains presented below share a single source sample, sequenced in a study of blood T cell repertoires in COVID-19 (dated by TCRdb to about 2020). Libraries were prepared through the immunoSEQ multiplex PCR assay. In TCRdb, the immuneACCESS table is reduced to in-frame sequences with V and J assigned. These tables do not hold every clone; where another copy was compared, an unresolved V gene accounts for under half, and the others remain unexplained. Counted in this sample were roughly 80,000 clones; over 75% of them appeared once. Of the sample, about an eighth is held by the ten largest clones. Sequenced material: peripheral blood. The receptors here all came from a man at least 80 years old with acute or convalescent COVID-19.

V usage is TRBV7-3 and J usage is TRBJ2-1; 7 bases match TRBD1. The CDR3 runs to 13 residues. CDR1 is SGHTA, CDR2 FQGTGA, per germline. The ends lost 2 bases at V and 6 bases at J; junction bases unmatched: 1. The CDR3 DNA reads TGTGCCAGCAGCTTATGGACAGGCAATGAGCAGTTCTTC. Encoded protein: CASSLWTGNEQFF.

The genes are TRBV9 and TRBJ2-3, with TRBD1 matching over 7 bases. V gave up 0 bases and J gave up 4 bases; unmatched junction bases: 14. CDR3 length equals 18 residues. CDR1 and CDR2 from the germline V gene are SGDLS and YYNGEE. CDR3 DNA: TGTGCCAGCAGCGTAGGTCTGCGGTGGACAGGCGATGCAGATACGCAGTATTTT. Its translation: CASSVGLRWTGDADTQYF.

CDR3 in amino acids: CASSQDGVLNGYTF. CDR3 bases: TGTGCCAGCAGCCAAGACGGTGTACTAAACGGCTACACCTTC. This chain links TRBV3-1 (or the pseudogene TRBV3-2) with TRBJ1-2; no clear D. Trimming removed 0 bases at V and 8 bases at J, with 13 bases between. The germline V gene has CDR1 LGHDT and CDR2 YNNKEL (reference sequence). The CDR3 extends over 14 amino acids.

The rearrangement uses TRBV12-3 or TRBV12-4 and TRBJ1-1; D is uncertain. The CDR3 extends over 12 amino acids. V dropped 10 bases and J dropped 2 bases, with 11 bases sitting between them. The CDR3 DNA sequence: TGTGCCACCGCTGACTTAAACACTGAAGCTTTCTTT. This sequence encodes CATADLNTEAFF.

The chain employs TRBV27 and TRBJ2-5, with TRBD2 as a possible D gene (6 bases). V lost 5 bases, J lost 2 bases, and 9 bases lay in between. From germline, CDR1 is MNHEY and CDR2 SMNVEV (reference sequence). This CDR3 has 13 amino acids. CDR3 nucleotides: TGTGCCAGCAGTCTCCGGGAGCAAGAGACCCAGTACTTC. It is translated as CASSLREQETQYF.

The chain links TRBV6-5 to TRBJ1-5; a weak D match, TRBD1 (6 bases). This CDR3 region has 13 residues. Per the germline V gene, CDR1 is MNHEY and CDR2 is SVGAGI. With 7 bases removed from V and 1 base from J, the gap between germline ends came to 8 bases. The CDR3 bases are TGTGCCAGCAACGGACAGAGCAATCAGCCCCAGCATTTT. Its translation is CASNGQSNQPQHF.

V is TRBV5-1 and J is TRBJ1-2; TRBD1 aligns across 9 bases. This CDR3 has 16 residues. CDR1 is SGHRS, CDR2 YFSETQ, per germline. The V and J ends lost 5 bases and 4 bases, in that order; junction bases with no gene match: 12. CDR3 residues: CASRSPPGQGSYGYTF. CDR3 in DNA: TGCGCCAGCAGATCTCCCCCGGGACAGGGAAGCTATGGCTACACCTTC.